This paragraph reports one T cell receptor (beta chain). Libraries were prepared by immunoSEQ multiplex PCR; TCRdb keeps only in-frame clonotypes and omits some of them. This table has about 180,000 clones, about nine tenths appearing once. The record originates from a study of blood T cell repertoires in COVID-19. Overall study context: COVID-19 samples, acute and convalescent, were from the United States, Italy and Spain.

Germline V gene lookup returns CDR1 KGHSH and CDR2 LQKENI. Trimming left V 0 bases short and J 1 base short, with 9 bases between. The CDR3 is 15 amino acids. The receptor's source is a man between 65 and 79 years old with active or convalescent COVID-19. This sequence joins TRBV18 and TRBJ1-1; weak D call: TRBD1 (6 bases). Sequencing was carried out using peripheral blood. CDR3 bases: TGTGCCAGCTCACCACCGTCAGGGGAGAACACTGAAGCTTTCTTT. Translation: CASSPPSGENTEAFF.